This T cell receptor (beta chain) was identified during a study of OX40 agonist ivuxolimab in advanced cancers. Generated by immunoSEQ multiplex PCR, the TCRdb table keeps only in-frame clones and is missing some. The sample records some 49,000 clones, 70% to 90% being singletons. CDR1 and CDR2 from the germline V gene are SGHVS and FNYEAQ. The ends were cut back, 5 bases at V and 9 bases at J, with 14 bases in the middle. This CDR3 has 14 residues. Autoimmune disease history or systemic immunosuppression meant exclusion. Blood specimens came from baseline, cycle 4 day 1, and cycle 7 day 1. The source was CD4+ or CD8+ T cells sorted from blood, collected in a trial of the OX40 agonist ivuxolimab. This chain connects TRBV7-6 to TRBJ1-6; unclear D gene. This sequence was found in an adult with an advanced solid tumor such as melanoma, head and neck, liver or kidney cancer. The CDR3 DNA is TGTGCCAGCAGCATGGGCCCCGCGAGTTCACCCCTCCACTTT. Its translation is CASSMGPASSPLHF. Based on the CDR3 plus reference TRBV7-6 and TRBJ1-6, the full variable domain is GAGVSQSPRYKVTKRGQDVALRCDPISGHVSLYWYRQALGQGPEFLTYFNYEAQQDKSGLPNDRFSAERPEGSISTLTIQRTEQRDSAMYRCASSMGPASSPLHFGNGTRLTVT.